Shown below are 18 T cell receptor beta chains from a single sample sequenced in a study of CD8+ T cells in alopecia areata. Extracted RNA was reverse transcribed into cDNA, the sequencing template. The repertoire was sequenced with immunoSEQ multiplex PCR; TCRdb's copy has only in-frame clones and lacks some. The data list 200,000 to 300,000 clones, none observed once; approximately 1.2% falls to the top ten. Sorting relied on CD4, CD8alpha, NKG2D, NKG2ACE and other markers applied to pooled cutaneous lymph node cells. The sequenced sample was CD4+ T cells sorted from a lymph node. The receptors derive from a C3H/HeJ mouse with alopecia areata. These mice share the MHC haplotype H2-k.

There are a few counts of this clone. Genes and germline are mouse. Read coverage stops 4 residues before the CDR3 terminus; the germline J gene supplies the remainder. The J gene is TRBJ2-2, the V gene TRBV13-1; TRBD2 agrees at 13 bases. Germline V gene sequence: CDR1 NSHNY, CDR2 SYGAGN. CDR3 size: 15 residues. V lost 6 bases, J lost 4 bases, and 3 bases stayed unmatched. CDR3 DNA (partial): TGTGCCAGCATCGGACTGGGGGGGCGCACCGGG. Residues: CASIGLGGRTG. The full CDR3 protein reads CASIGLGGRTGQLYF.

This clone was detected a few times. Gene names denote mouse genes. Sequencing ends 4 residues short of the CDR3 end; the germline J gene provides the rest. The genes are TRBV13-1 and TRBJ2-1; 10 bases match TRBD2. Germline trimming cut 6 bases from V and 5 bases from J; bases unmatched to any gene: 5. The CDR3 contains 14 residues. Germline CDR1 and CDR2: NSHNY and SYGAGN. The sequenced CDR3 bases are TGTGCCAGCAAACTGGGGGGGATGGATGCT. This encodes CASKLGGMDA. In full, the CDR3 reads CASKLGGMDAEQFF.

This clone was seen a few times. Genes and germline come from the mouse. The sequenced part of the CDR3 DNA is TGTGCCAGCAGTGATGCTCCTTTTAACCAAGAC. Encoded protein: CASSDAPFNQD. The whole CDR3 protein is CASSDAPFNQDTQYF. V and J are TRBV13-1 and TRBJ2-5; D uncertain. From the germline J gene comes the end of the CDR3, since the read stops 4 residues before it. With 0 bases removed from V and 0 bases from J, the gap between germline ends came to 8 bases. This CDR3 is 15 amino acids long. From germline, CDR1 is NSHNY and CDR2 SYGAGN.

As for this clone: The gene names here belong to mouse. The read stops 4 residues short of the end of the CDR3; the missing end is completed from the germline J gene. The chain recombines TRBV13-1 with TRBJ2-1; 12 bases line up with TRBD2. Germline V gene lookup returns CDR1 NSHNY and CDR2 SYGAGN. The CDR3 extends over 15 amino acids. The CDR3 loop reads CASSDGGTGGPEQFF. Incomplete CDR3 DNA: TGTGCCAGCAGTGATGGGGGGACTGGGGGGCCT.

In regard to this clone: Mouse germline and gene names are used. The CDR3 bases that were read are TGCACCTGCAGTGCAGGACAGGGGGATTCGCCC. Amino acids: CTCSAGQGDSP. The whole CDR3 reads CTCSAGQGDSPLYF. This chain uses TRBV1 with TRBJ1-6; 9 nucleotides line up with TRBD1. The read ends 3 residues shy of where the CDR3 ends; the end is completed using the germline J gene. TRBJ1-6 counts as an open reading frame of uncertain function. Germline V CDR1 and CDR2: NSQYPW, LRSPGD (reference sequence). There are 14 residues in the CDR3. V was clipped by 1 base and J by 8 bases; unmatched bases: 0.

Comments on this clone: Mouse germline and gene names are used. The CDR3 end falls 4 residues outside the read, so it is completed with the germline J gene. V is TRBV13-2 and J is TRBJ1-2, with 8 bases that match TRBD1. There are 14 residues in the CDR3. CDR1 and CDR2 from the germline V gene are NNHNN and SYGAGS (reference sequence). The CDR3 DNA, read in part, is TGTGCCAGCGGTGATGCAGGGGGCCGGTCC. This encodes CASGDAGGRS. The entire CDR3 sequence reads CASGDAGGRSDYTF.

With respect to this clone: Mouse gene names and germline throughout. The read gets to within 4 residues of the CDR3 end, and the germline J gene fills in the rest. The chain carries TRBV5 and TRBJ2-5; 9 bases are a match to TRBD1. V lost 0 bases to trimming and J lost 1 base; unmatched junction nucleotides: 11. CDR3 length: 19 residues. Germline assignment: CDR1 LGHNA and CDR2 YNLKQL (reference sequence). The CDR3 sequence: CASSQDPVPGQGDQDTQYF. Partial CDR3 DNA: TGTGCCAGCAGCCAAGATCCGGTCCCGGGACAGGGAGACCAAGAC.

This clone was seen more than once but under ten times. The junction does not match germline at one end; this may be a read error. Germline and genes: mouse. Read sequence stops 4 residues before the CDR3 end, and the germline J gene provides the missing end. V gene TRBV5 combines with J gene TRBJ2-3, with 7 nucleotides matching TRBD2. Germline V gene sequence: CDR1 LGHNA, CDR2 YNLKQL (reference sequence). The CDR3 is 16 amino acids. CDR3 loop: CANSQDYGGSAETLYF. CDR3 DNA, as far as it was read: TGTGCCAACAGCCAAGATTATGGGGGGAGTGCAGAA.

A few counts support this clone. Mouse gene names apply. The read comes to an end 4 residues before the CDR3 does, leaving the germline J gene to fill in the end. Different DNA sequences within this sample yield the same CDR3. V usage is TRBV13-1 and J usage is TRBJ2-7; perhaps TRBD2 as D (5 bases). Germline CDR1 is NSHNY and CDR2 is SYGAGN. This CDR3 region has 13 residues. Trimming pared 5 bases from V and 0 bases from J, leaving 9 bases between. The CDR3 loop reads CASRGGVSYEQYF. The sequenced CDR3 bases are TGTGCCAGCAGAGGTGGGGTCTCCTAT.

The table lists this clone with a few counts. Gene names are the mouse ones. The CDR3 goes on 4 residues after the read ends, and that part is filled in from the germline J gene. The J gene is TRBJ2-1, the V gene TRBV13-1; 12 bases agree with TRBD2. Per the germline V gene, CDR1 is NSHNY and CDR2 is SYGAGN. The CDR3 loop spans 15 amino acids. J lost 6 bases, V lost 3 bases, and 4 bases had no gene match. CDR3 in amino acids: CASSGRDWGVAEQFF. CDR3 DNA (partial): TGTGCCAGCAGTGGCCGGGACTGGGGGGTTGCT.

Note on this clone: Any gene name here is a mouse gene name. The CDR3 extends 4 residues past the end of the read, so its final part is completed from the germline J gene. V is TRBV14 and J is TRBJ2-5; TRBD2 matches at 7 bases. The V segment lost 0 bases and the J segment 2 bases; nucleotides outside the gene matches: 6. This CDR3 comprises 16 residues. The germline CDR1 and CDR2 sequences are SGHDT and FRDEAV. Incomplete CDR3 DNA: TGTGCCAGCAGTTTCTCCGACTGGGCCCTCCAAGAC. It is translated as CASSFSDWALQD. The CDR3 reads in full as CASSFSDWALQDTQYF.

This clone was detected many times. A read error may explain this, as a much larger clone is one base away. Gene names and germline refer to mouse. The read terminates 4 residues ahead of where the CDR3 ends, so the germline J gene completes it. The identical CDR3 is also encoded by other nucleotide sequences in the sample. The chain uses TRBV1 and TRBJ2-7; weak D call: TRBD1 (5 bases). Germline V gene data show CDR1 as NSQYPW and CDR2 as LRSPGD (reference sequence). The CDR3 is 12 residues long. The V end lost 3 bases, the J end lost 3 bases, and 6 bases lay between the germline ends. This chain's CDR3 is CTCSADSYEQYF. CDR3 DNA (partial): TGCACCTGCAGTGCCGACAGCTAT.

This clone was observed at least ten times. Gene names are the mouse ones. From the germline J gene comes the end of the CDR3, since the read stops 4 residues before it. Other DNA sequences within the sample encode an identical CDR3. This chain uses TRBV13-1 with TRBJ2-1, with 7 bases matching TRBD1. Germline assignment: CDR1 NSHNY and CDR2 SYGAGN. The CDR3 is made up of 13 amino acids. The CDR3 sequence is CASSDDRGAEQFF. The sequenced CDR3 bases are TGTGCCAGCAGTGATGACAGGGGCGCT.

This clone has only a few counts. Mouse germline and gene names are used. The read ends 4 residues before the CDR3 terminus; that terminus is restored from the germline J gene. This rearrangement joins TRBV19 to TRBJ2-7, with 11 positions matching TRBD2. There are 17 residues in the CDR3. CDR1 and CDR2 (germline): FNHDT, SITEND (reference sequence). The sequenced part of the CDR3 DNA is TGTGCCAGCAGTATTCCCAGGGACTGGGGGCTTCGTTAT. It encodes CASSIPRDWGLRY. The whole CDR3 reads CASSIPRDWGLRYEQYF.

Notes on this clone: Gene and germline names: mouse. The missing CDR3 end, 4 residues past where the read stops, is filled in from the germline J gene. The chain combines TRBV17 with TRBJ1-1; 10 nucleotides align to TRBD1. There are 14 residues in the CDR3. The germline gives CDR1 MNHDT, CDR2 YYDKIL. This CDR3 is CASSRGTGGTEVFF. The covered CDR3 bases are TGTGCTAGCAGTAGAGGGACAGGGGGTACA. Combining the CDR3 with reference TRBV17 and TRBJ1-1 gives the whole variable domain DTTVKQNPRYKLARVGKPVNLICSQTMNHDTMYWYQKKPNQAPKLLLFYYDKILNREADTFEKFQSSRPNNSFCSLYIGSAGLEYSAMYLCASSRGTGGTEVFFGKGTRLTVV.

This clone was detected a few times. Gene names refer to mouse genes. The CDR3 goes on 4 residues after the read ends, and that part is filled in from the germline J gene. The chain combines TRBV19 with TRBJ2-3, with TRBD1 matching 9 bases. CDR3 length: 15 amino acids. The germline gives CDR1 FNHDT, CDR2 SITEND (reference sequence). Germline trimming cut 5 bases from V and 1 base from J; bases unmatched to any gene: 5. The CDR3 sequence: CASSLTGGGAETLYF. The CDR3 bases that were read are TGTGCCAGCAGCCTTACAGGGGGCGGTGCAGAA.

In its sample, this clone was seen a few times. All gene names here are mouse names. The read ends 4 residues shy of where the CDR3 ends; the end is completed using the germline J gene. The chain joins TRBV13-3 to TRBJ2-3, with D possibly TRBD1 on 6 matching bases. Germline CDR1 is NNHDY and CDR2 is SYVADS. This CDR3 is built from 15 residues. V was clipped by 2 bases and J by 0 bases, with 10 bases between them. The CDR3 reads CASSEDSSSAETLYF. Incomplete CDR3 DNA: TGTGCCAGCAGTGAGGACAGCTCTAGTGCAGAA.

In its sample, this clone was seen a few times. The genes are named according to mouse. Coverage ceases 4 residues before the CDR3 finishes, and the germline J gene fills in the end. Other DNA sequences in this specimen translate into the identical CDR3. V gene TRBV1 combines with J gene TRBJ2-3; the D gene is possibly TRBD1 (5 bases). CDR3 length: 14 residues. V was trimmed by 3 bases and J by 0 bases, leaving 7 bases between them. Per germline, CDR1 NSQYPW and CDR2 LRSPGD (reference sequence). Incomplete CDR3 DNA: TGCACCTGCAGTGCCCAGGGAAGTGCAGAA. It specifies CTCSAQGSAE. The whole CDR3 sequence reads CTCSAQGSAETLYF. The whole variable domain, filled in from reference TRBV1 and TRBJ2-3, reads VTLLEQNPRWRLVPRGQAVNLRCILKNSQYPWMSWYQQDLQKQLQWLFTLRSPGDKEVKSLPGADYLATRVTDTELRLQVANMSQGRTLYCTCSAQGSAETLYFGSGTRLTVL.